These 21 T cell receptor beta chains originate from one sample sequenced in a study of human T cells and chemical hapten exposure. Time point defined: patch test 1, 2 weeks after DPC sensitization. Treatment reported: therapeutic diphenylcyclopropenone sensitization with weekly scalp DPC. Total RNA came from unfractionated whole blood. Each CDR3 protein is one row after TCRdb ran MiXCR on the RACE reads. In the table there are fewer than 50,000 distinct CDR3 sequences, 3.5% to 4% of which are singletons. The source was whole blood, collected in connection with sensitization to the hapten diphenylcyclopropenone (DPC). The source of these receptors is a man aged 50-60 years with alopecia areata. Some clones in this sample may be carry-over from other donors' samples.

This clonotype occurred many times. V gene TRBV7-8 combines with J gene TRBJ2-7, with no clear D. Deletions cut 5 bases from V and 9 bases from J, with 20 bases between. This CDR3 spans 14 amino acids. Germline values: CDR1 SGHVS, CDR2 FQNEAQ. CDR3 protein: CASSIRPGSLWQYF. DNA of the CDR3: TGTGCCAGCAGCATTAGGCCAGGATCGTTGTGGCAGTACTTC.

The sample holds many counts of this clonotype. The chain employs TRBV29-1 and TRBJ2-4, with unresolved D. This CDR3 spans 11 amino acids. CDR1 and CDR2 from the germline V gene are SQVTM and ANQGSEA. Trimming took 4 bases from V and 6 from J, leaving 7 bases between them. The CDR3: CSVGQLNIQYF. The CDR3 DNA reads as TGCAGCGTTGGGCAGTTAAACATTCAGTACTTC. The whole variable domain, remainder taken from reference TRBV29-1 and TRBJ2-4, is SAVISQKPSRDICQRGTSLTIQCQVDSQVTMMFWYRQQPGQSLTLIATANQGSEATYESGFVIDKFPISRPNLTFSTLTVSNMSPEDSSIYLCSVGQLNIQYFGAGTRLSVL.

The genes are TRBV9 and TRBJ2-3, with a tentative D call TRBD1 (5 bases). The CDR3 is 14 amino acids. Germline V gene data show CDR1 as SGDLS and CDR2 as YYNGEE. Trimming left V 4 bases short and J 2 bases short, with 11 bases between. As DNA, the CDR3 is TGTGCCAGCAGCCACCCGACAGACACAGATACGCAGTATTTT. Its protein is CASSHPTDTDTQYF.

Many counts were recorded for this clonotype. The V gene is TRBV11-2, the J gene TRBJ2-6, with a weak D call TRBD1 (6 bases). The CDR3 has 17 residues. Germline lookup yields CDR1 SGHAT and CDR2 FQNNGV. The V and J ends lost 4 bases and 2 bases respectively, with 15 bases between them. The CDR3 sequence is CASSSDRFIAGANVLTF. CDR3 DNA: TGTGCCAGCAGCTCCGACAGGTTTATTGCTGGGGCCAACGTCCTGACTTTC.

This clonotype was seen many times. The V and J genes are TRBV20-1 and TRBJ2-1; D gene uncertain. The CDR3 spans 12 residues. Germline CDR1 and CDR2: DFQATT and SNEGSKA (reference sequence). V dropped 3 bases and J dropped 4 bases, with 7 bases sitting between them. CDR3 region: CSARGFYNEQFF. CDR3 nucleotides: TGCAGTGCTAGGGGGTTTTACAATGAGCAGTTCTTC.

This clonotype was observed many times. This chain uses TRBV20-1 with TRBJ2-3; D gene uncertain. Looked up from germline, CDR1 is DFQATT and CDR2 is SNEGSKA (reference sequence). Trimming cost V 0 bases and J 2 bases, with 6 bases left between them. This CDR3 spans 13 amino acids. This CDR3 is CSARDLFTDTQYF. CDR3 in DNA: TGCAGTGCTAGAGATCTCTTCACAGATACGCAGTATTTT.

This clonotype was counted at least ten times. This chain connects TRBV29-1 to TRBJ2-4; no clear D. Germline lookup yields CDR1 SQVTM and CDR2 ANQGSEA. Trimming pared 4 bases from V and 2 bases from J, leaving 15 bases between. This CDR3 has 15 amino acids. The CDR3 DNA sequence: TGCAGCGTTGCGGGCAGTGAGCGATCCAAAAACATTCAGTACTTC. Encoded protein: CSVAGSERSKNIQYF.

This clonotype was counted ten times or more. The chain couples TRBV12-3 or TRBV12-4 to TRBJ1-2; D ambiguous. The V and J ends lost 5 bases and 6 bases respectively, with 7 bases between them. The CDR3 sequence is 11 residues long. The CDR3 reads CASSKGDGYTF. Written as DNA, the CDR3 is TGTGCCAGCAGTAAGGGAGATGGCTACACCTTC.

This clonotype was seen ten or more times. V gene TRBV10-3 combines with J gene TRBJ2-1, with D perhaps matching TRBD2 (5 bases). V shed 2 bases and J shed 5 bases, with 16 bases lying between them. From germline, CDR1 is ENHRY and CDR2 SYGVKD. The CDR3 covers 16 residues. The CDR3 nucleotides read TGTGCCATCAGTGAGATCGAGGGATCAATCCACAATGAGCAGTTCTTC. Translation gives CAISEIEGSIHNEQFF.

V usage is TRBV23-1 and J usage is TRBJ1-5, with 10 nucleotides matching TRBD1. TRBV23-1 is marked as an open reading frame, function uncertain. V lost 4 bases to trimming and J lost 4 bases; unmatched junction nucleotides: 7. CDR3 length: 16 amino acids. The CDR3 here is CASSPPGDRGNQPQHF. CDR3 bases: TGCGCCAGCAGTCCTCCGGGGGACAGGGGAAATCAGCCCCAGCATTTT.

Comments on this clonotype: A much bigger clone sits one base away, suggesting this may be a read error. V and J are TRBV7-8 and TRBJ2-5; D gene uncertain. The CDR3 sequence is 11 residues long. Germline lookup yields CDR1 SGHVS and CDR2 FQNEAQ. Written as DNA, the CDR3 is TGTGCCAGCAGCCCTGAACAGACCCAGTGCTTC. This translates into CASSPEQTQCF.

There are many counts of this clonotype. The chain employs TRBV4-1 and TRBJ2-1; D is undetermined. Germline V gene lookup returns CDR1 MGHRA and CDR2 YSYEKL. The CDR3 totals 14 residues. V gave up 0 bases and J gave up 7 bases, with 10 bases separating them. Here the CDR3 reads CASSQESRGNEQFF. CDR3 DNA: TGCGCCAGCAGCCAAGAATCACGTGGGAATGAGCAGTTCTTC.

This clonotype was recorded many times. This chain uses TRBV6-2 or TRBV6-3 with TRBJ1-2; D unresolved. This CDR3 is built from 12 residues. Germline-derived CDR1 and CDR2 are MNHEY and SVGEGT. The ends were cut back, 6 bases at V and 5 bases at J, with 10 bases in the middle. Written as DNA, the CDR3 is TGTGCCAGCAGCCGCGACGGATATGGCTACACCTTC. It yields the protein CASSRDGYGYTF.

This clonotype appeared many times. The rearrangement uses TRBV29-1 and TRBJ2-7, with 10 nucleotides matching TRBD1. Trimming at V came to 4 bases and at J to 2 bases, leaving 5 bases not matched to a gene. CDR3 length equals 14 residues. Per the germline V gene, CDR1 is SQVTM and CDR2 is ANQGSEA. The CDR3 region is CSVVVGTGAYEQYF. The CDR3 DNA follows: TGCAGCGTTGTCGTCGGGACAGGGGCCTACGAGCAGTACTTC.

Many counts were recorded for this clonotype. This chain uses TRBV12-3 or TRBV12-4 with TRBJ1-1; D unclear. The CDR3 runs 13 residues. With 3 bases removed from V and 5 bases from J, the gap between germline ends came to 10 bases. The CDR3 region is CASSLAGWTEAFF. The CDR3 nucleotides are TGTGCCAGCAGTTTGGCTGGGTGGACTGAAGCTTTCTTT.

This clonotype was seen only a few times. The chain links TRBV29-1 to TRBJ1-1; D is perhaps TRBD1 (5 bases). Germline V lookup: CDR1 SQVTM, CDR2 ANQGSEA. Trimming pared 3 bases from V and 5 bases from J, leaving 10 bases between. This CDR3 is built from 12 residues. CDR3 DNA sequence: TGCAGCGTTGACGGGGACCGGACTGAAGCTTTCTTT. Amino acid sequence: CSVDGDRTEAFF.

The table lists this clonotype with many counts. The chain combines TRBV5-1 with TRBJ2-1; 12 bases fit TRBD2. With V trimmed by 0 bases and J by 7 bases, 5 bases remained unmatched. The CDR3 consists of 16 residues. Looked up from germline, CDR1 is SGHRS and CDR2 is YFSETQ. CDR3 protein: CASSLGLAGVQNEQFF. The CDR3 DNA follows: TGCGCCAGCAGCTTGGGACTAGCGGGAGTTCAGAATGAGCAGTTCTTC.

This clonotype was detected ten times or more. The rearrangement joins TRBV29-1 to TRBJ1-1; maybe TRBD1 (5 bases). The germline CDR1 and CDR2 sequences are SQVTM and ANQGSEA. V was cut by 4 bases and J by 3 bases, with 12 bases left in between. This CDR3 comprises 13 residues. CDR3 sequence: CSVAVTGDTEAFF. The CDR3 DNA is TGCAGCGTTGCGGTTACGGGGGACACTGAAGCTTTCTTT.

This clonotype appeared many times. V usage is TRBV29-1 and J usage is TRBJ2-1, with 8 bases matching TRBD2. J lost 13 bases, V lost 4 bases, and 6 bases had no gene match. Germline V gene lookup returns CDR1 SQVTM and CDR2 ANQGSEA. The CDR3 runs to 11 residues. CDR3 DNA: TGCAGCGTTGGGGTCGGGAGGGCCCAGTTCTTC. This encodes CSVGVGRAQFF.

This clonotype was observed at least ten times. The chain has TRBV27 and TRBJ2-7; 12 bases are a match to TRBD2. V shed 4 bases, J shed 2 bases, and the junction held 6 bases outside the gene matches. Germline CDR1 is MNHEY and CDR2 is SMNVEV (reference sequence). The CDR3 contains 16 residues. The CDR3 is CASSSASGRAPYEQYF. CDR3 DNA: TGTGCCAGCAGTTCAGCTAGCGGGAGGGCCCCCTACGAGCAGTACTTC.

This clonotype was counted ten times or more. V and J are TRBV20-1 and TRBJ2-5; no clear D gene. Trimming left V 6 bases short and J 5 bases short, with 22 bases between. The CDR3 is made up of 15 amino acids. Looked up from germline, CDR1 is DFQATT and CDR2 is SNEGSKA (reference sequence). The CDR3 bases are TGCAGTGCCACCCGAGTTGGGTACCCAACCGAGACCCAGTACTTC. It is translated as CSATRVGYPTETQYF.